Listed below are T cell receptor beta chains from one sample, sequenced in a study of beta chain features in type 1 diabetes. Data came from immunoSEQ multiplex PCR; TCRdb stores just in-frame clones and leaves some out. The repertoire has 120,000 to 150,000 clones, about 7.1% of them found once; the top ten carry 1.4%. Sequencing used central memory CD4+ T cells from blood. These TCRs come from a woman younger than 45 in good health. The CDR3 runs from the conserved cysteine through the conserved F or W. Fields, in order: D gene, V gene, J gene, clone size, CDR3 DNA, CDR3 protein. A D gene is named only where the DNA matches it firmly. Clone size appears in some rows only: once, few, many, or a class for an expanded clone.

>TRBD1|TRBV19|TRBJ1-5|few
TGTGCCAGTATCAGGACAGGGGGCAAGAGCAATCAGCCCCAGCATTTT
CASIRTGGKSNQPQHF
>TRBD2|TRBV28|TRBJ2-1|few
TGTGCCAGCGTGGCGGGAGTTGGGGAGCAGTTCTTC
CASVAGVGEQFF
>.|TRBV25-1|TRBJ2-3|.
TGTGCCAGCGGTAGATGGACTTCTACAGATACGCAGTATTTT
CASGRWTSTDTQYF
>.|TRBV19|TRBJ1-5|few
TGTGCCAGTAGTGAGCGGGACAGCAATCAGCCCCAGCATTTT
CASSERDSNQPQHF
>.|TRBV28|TRBJ2-1|.
TGTGCCAGCAGGGAGGGCCCGAGCCGGACCGATGTCTTC
CASREGPSRTDVF
>.|TRBV7-2|TRBJ2-5|.
TGTGCCAGCAGGTCGACAGGTCAAGAGACCCAGTACTTC
CASRSTGQETQYF
>TRBD1|TRBV7-2|TRBJ2-7|.
TGTGCCAGCAGTCAGACAGGGTCTGGGCAGTACTTC
CASSQTGSGQYF
>.|TRBV7-2|TRBJ2-7|many
TGTGCCAGCAGCATTTGGCAGGACTACGAGCAGTACTTC
CASSIWQDYEQYF
>TRBD1|TRBV7-2|TRBJ2-3|few
TGTGCCAGCAGCTTAAACAGGGGGTTGACAGATACGCAGTATTTT
CASSLNRGLTDTQYF
>.|TRBV5-1|TRBJ2-3|few
TGCGCCAGCATGCAGGAGGCAGATACGCAGTATTTT
CASMQEADTQYF
>TRBD2|TRBV28|TRBJ2-1|many
TGTGCCAGCAGGACTAGCGGGAGTGGGAATGAGCAGTTCTTC
CASRTSGSGNEQFF
>.|TRBV7-9|TRBJ1-1|few
TGTGCCAGCAGCTTAGGGGGAGGCAGGGTGAACACTGAAGCTTTCTTT
CASSLGGGRVNTEAFF
>.|TRBV19|TRBJ2-7|few
TGTGCCAGTAGTATAGTCCAATTCAACGAGCAGTACTTC
CASSIVQFNEQYF
>TRBD1|TRBV6-5|TRBJ1-4|few
TGTGCCAGCAGCCTTACAGGGGATAATGAAAAACTGTTTTTT
CASSLTGDNEKLFF
>TRBD1|TRBV7-9|TRBJ1-5|.
TGTGCCAGCAGCTTGACAGGGGGCGGGGGTCAGCCCCAGCATTTT
CASSLTGGGGQPQHF
>.|TRBV5-6|TRBJ2-5|.
TGTGCCAGCAGCTTGGGGCCCCAAGAGACCCAGTACTTC
CASSLGPQETQYF